This entry describes one TCR beta chain. As yet, its antigen is unknown. These data originate in a study of shared clonotypes between healthy human individuals. Overall study findings and caveats: The diversity represented, both genetic and in exposure history, was limited by few donors. For naive CD4 cells, roughly 5% of clonotypes were shared across a handful of donors.

There are 13 residues in the CDR3. V dropped 5 bases and J dropped 3 bases, with 8 bases sitting between them. Germline CDR1 and CDR2: MGHRA and YSYEKL. Original processing notes: ImmunoSEQ output lacked quality scores and full-length reads, limiting matched filtering. TCRdb's copy holds only in-frame clones and misses some; the assay was immunoSEQ multiplex PCR. That table is the source of V, J and clone size, and D and trimming were worked out from the DNA. The table has about 2.1 million clones, about 92% seen once. Naive CD8 cells were CD45RO-negative, positively selected for CCR7, excluding terminally differentiated effector memory CD45RA+ cells. Recent acute infections and vaccinations were absent in the healthy HIV-negative adult donors.

The specimen sequenced was naive CD8+ T cells from PBMCs. The chain joins TRBV4-1 to TRBJ1-5; D gene ambiguous. The sequence derives from a man aged 18-30 years in good health. Some clones in this sample may be carry-over from other donors' samples. The CDR3 region is CASSGAFNQPQHF. The CDR3 nucleotides are TGCGCCAGCAGCGGCGCCTTCAATCAGCCCCAGCATTTT.